These 20 T cell receptor beta chains came from one sample sequenced in a study of shared T cell receptors in the human thymus. This table comes from immunoSEQ multiplex PCR, and its TCRdb copy is limited to in-frame clones, with some not included. The profile covers over 650,000 clones, with 70% to 90% appearing a single time and approximately 0.0097% taken by the ten largest. Separately, the same data were catalogued under a study of human thymus T cells.

The specimen sequenced was thymocytes. The source is a boy in the first two years of life with a congenital heart defect.

The chain couples TRBV6-5 to TRBJ2-2, with a possible D match to TRBD1 (5 bases). V lost 3 bases and J lost 6, with 8 bases in between. The CDR3 length is 13 residues. Germline V gives CDR1 MNHEY, CDR2 SVGAGI. The CDR3 region is CASSYKGSGELFF. For the CDR3, the DNA is TGTGCCAGCAGTTATAAGGGGTCCGGGGAGCTGTTTTTT.

The J gene is TRBJ1-2, the V gene TRBV29-1; no clear D gene. The germline V gene encodes CDR1 SQVTM and CDR2 ANQGSEA. V was trimmed by 5 bases and J by 4 bases, leaving 11 bases between them. This CDR3 region has 12 residues. This CDR3 is CSVLAPLYGYTF. DNA for the CDR3: TGCAGCGTTCTTGCGCCTCTCTATGGCTACACCTTC.

The J gene is TRBJ2-3, the V gene TRBV4-1, with 16 bases aligning to TRBD2. Germline-derived CDR1 and CDR2 are MGHRA and YSYEKL. The CDR3 is 17 amino acids. J gave up 8 bases and V 0 bases, and 5 bases lay outside the gene matches. CDR3 DNA: TGCGCCAGCAGCCAAGAAGGGACTAGCGGGGGGGCGGGTACGCAGTATTTT. It yields the protein CASSQEGTSGGAGTQYF.

About this clone itself: The sample has other DNA sequences that encode this CDR3 too. This chain uses TRBV7-9 with TRBJ2-2; TRBD1 aligns across 9 bases. Germline assignment: CDR1 SEHNR and CDR2 FQNEAQ (reference sequence). The CDR3 totals 15 residues. V shed 4 bases and J 2 bases; nucleotides not matched to a gene: 2. The CDR3 reads CASSSGQGNTGELFF. The CDR3 DNA is TGTGCCAGCAGCTCGGGACAGGGAAACACCGGGGAGCTGTTTTTT.

J is TRBJ1-5 and V is TRBV10-3; tentative D call: TRBD1 (5 bases). From germline, CDR1 is ENHRY and CDR2 SYGVKD. V lost 0 bases and J 4 bases, leaving 22 bases between the germline ends. The CDR3 is 19 residues long. This chain's CDR3 is CAISESNFSCRVENQPQHF. The CDR3 nucleotides read TGTGCCATCAGTGAGTCGAATTTTAGTTGCAGGGTGGAAAATCAGCCCCAGCATTTT.

The V gene is TRBV19, the J gene TRBJ2-5, with D possibly TRBD2 on 5 matching bases. V lost 5 bases and J lost 2, with 12 bases in between. This CDR3 comprises 14 residues. CDR1 LNHDA and CDR2 SQIVND come from the germline V gene (reference sequence). As DNA, the CDR3 is TGTGCCAGTAGTCCGAGGGAGCGGCAAGAGACCCAGTACTTC. Translated: CASSPRERQETQYF.

V usage is TRBV7-2 and J usage is TRBJ1-4, with D hard to call. Germline V gives CDR1 SGHTA, CDR2 FQGNSA. Deletions cut 2 bases from V and 7 bases from J, with 14 bases between. CDR3 size: 15 residues. Here the CDR3 DNA reads TGTGCCAGCAGCTTACACCTGGGCGCTGGTGAAAAACTGTTTTTT. Its protein product is CASSLHLGAGEKLFF.

The rearrangement links TRBV7-2 to TRBJ1-5; D remains ambiguous. The germline V gene encodes CDR1 SGHTA and CDR2 FQGNSA. This CDR3 comprises 16 residues. With 1 base removed from V and 0 bases from J, the gap between germline ends came to 10 bases. The CDR3 bases are TGTGCCAGCAGCTTAGTACCGAGTTATAGCAATCAGCCCCAGCATTTT. Translation gives CASSLVPSYSNQPQHF.

The V and J genes are TRBV29-1 and TRBJ2-3, with TRBD2 matching 13 bases. There are 20 residues in the CDR3. Germline V gene lookup returns CDR1 SQVTM and CDR2 ANQGSEA. After removal of 2 bases from V and 0 bases from J, the junction contained 14 bases not matched to a gene. The CDR3 DNA is TGCAGCGTTGAAAGACACGTTACTAGCGGGGGGGGATCTAGCACAGATACGCAGTATTTT. It codes for CSVERHVTSGGGSSTDTQYF.

This clone has only a few counts. The V gene is TRBV25-1, the J gene TRBJ2-4; TRBD2 aligns across 9 bases. This CDR3 contains 16 residues. Germline trimming cut 2 bases from V and 3 bases from J; bases unmatched to any gene: 5. Germline V lookup: CDR1 MGHDK, CDR2 SYGVNS. Here the CDR3 DNA reads TGTGCCAGCAGTGAAACAAAAGCGGGGGGCAAAAACATTCAGTACTTC. Amino acids: CASSETKAGGKNIQYF.

This clone was seen only a few times. V usage is TRBV5-6 and J usage is TRBJ1-1; D is uncertain. CDR1 and CDR2 (germline): SGHDT, YYEEEE. V shed 2 bases and J shed 6 bases, with 11 bases lying between them. The CDR3 is 13 amino acids. CDR3 in DNA: TGTGCCAGCAGCTTAGAGGTTACGCCTGAAGCTTTCTTT. Encoded protein: CASSLEVTPEAFF.

This clone showed up just once. The V gene is TRBV5-1, the J gene TRBJ2-3; D is possibly TRBD1 (6 bases). Between the trimmed V and J ends, which lost 0 bases and 0 bases, there was a span of 23 bases. Germline loops: CDR1 SGHRS, CDR2 YFSETQ. This CDR3 comprises 20 residues. The CDR3: CASSLDNGTPALTSTDTQYF. CDR3 bases: TGCGCCAGCAGCTTGGATAACGGGACACCCGCTCTCACTAGCACAGATACGCAGTATTTT.

This clone is a singleton in its sample. This CDR3 is CASSQDSPGGSGGSETQYF. DNA of the CDR3: TGCGCCAGCAGCCAAGATTCGCCCGGAGGTAGCGGGGGTTCGGAGACCCAGTACTTC. This chain connects TRBV4-1 to TRBJ2-5; 9 positions agree with TRBD2. Germline CDR1 is MGHRA and CDR2 is YSYEKL. The CDR3 is made up of 19 amino acids. V shed 0 bases and J 5 bases; nucleotides not matched to a gene: 16.

This clone was observed a few times. This chain connects TRBV11-2 to TRBJ2-5; D is possibly TRBD2 (6 bases). Looked up from germline, CDR1 is SGHAT and CDR2 is FQNNGV. V lost 1 base and J lost 0, with 6 bases in between. The CDR3 length is 14 residues. CDR3 bases: TGTGCCAGCAGCTTAGGGACTAACCAAGAGACCCAGTACTTC. Protein product: CASSLGTNQETQYF. The whole variable domain, remainder taken from reference TRBV11-2 and TRBJ2-5, is EAGVAQSPRYKIIEKRQSVAFWCNPISGHATLYWYQQILGQGPKLLIQFQNNGVVDDSQLPKDRFSAERLKGVDSTLKIQPAKLEDSAVYLCASSLGTNQETQYFGPGTRLLVL.

The sample holds one count of this clone. This chain uses TRBV7-9 with TRBJ1-4, with TRBD1 as a possible D gene (5 bases). From germline, CDR1 is SEHNR and CDR2 FQNEAQ (reference sequence). V lost 0 bases and J lost 5, with 10 bases in between. The CDR3 covers 15 residues. Here the CDR3 DNA reads TGTGCCAGCAGCTTAGCCGGACACCGGAATGAAAAACTGTTTTTT. Protein product: CASSLAGHRNEKLFF.

This clone has just a few counts. V gene TRBV2 combines with J gene TRBJ2-7; the D is unclear. V was cut by 7 bases and J by 2 bases, with 12 bases left in between. There are 13 residues in the CDR3. Germline assignment: CDR1 SNHLY and CDR2 FYNNEI. The CDR3 reads CASMGEDPYEQYF. DNA for the CDR3: TGTGCCAGCATGGGCGAAGACCCCTACGAGCAGTACTTC.

The chain is built from TRBV18 and TRBJ1-1; TRBD1 aligns across 7 bases. Trimming at V came to 4 bases and at J to 6 bases, leaving 2 bases not matched to a gene. Per the germline V gene, CDR1 is KGHSH and CDR2 is LQKENI. The CDR3 is 12 residues long. As DNA, the CDR3 is TGTGCCAGCTCACGGACAGGATCTGAAGCTTTCTTT. It translates to CASSRTGSEAFF. The variable domain in full, completed from reference TRBV18 and TRBJ1-1, reads NAGVMQNPRHLVRRRGQEARLRCSPMKGHSHVYWYRQLPEEGLKFMVYLQKENIIDESGMPKERFSAEFPKEGPSILRIQQVVRGDSAAYFCASSRTGSEAFFGQGTRLTVV.

This chain joins TRBV19 and TRBJ2-3; D possibly corresponds to TRBD2 (5 bases). The CDR3 is 14 residues long. Per germline, CDR1 LNHDA and CDR2 SQIVND (reference sequence). Trimming cost V 4 bases and J 5 bases, with 13 bases left between them. CDR3 sequence: CASSRTQMGDTQYF. Here the CDR3 DNA reads TGTGCCAGTAGTAGGACTCAAATGGGAGATACGCAGTATTTT.

This sequence joins TRBV25-1 and TRBJ2-3, with D possibly TRBD2 on 6 matching bases. Trimming left V 10 bases short and J 1 base short, with 15 bases between. The CDR3 sequence is 14 residues long. Germline-derived CDR1 and CDR2 are MGHDK and SYGVNS. CDR3 nucleotide sequence: TGTGCCACGACTCACGGGGAGGGCACAGATACGCAGTATTTT. Its protein is CATTHGEGTDTQYF.

V gene TRBV6-1 combines with J gene TRBJ1-5; the D is unclear. Germline V gene lookup returns CDR1 MNHNS and CDR2 SASEGT. The CDR3 extends over 15 amino acids. V gave up 6 bases and J gave up 0 bases, with 12 bases separating them. CDR3 nucleotide sequence: TGTGCCAGCAGCGACCCCGGGGATAGCAATCAGCCCCAGCATTTT. Its translation is CASSDPGDSNQPQHF.